The 7 T cell receptor beta chains below come from one sample, sequenced in a study of blood T cell repertoires in COVID-19. Using immunoSEQ multiplex PCR, the repertoire was profiled, and TCRdb retains in-frame clones only, with some absent. The sample lists fewer than 55,000 clones; approximately 80% were seen once. Specimen: peripheral blood. Receptors originate from an older man with active COVID-19.

J is TRBJ2-3 and V is TRBV27, with 11 bases that match TRBD2. Germline V gene data show CDR1 as MNHEY and CDR2 as SMNVEV (reference sequence). The CDR3 is 15 amino acids. V was pared by 3 bases and J by 3 bases, with 2 bases of the junction left unmatched. CDR3 amino acids: CASSFLAGGTDTQYF. In DNA form, the CDR3 reads TGTGCCAGCAGTTTCTTAGCGGGGGGGACAGATACGCAGTATTTT.

The table lists this clone with a few counts. The rearrangement links TRBV9 to TRBJ1-1; 8 bases align to TRBD1. Germline CDR1 SGDLS, CDR2 YYNGEE. This CDR3 contains 15 residues. The ends lost 4 bases at V and 1 base at J; junction bases unmatched: 6. The DNA of the CDR3 is TGTGCCAGCAGCCCATCAGGGGGCACGAACACTGAAGCTTTCTTT. It specifies CASSPSGGTNTEAFF.

This chain connects TRBV7-9 to TRBJ1-1, with 10 bases fitting TRBD1. CDR3 length: 18 amino acids. With 1 base clipped from V and 7 bases from J, the junction kept 15 bases outside the gene matches. Germline CDR1 and CDR2: SEHNR and FQNEAQ (reference sequence). The CDR3 region has the DNA TGTGCCAGCAGCTTAGTGTTCGGGACAGGGGTTTTAGTTGTTGAAGCTTTCTTT. Translating it yields CASSLVFGTGVLVVEAFF.

The CDR3 region is CASSRGSGTGGNEQFF. In DNA form, the CDR3 reads TGTGCCAGCAGCCGAGGGTCCGGGACAGGGGGCAATGAGCAGTTCTTC. The chain uses TRBV14 and TRBJ2-1; 11 bases map to TRBD1. The CDR3 totals 16 residues. V lost 4 bases to trimming and J lost 6 bases; unmatched junction nucleotides: 8. Germline V lookup: CDR1 SGHDN, CDR2 FVKESK.

This rearrangement joins TRBV7-3 to TRBJ2-7; TRBD1 agrees at 10 bases. This CDR3 is 13 amino acids long. Germline-derived CDR1 and CDR2 are SGHTA and FQGTGA. The trim removed 5 bases at V and 6 bases at J, leaving 4 bases unmatched. The CDR3 region is CASSPGTGVEQYF. The CDR3 DNA is TGTGCCAGCAGCCCAGGGACAGGGGTCGAGCAGTACTTC.

This sequence joins TRBV9 and TRBJ1-2; 7 bases fit TRBD1. The germline gives CDR1 SGDLS, CDR2 YYNGEE. V was pared by 0 bases and J by 4 bases, with 6 bases of the junction left unmatched. The CDR3 covers 15 residues. The CDR3 region is CASSVDQQGPYGYTF. The CDR3 DNA follows: TGTGCCAGCAGCGTAGATCAACAGGGGCCCTATGGCTACACCTTC.

The J gene is TRBJ1-5, the V gene TRBV7-4; tentatively, D is TRBD1 (6 bases). Germline CDR1 SGHVT, CDR2 SQSDAQ. V dropped 1 base and J dropped 2 bases, with 18 bases sitting between them. CDR3 length: 18 residues. CDR3 in DNA: TGTGCCAGCAGCTTAGTTGTGACAGGACTGTATGGCAATCAGCCCCAGCATTTT. It encodes CASSLVVTGLYGNQPQHF.